The clone carrying this TCR beta chain was counted between two and nine times. Its antigen is not identified. A sample-barcoded 5' primer and a J-beta primer mix were used in a second PCR of roughly 7 to 11 cycles. MiXCR, applied by TCRdb to the 5' RACE reads, yields one record per CDR3 protein. The sample holds roughly 500,000 distinct CDR3 sequences, roughly 29% seen once. This specimen comes from a study of blood T cells in healthy people across ages. Whole-study findings and limits: The percentage of naive T cells correlated strongly with TCR beta diversity.

The CDR3 is made up of 15 amino acids. The trim removed 5 bases at V and 2 bases at J, leaving 3 bases unmatched. This receptor was taken from a woman in her seventies in good health. Material: blood. The V and J genes are TRBV12-3 or TRBV12-4 and TRBJ2-5; 12 bases align to TRBD2. CDR3 in amino acids: CASSTSGGPQETQYF. CDR3 in DNA: TGTGCCAGCAGTACTAGCGGGGGGCCTCAAGAGACCCAGTACTTC.